This T cell receptor (beta chain) was sequenced in a study of tumor and adjacent non-tumor tissue in lung cancer. Study-level background: On average, productive TCRbeta reads reached about 4.4 million per sample.

The CDR3 is 14 amino acids. Unmatched junction bases numbered 16, after V lost 5 bases and J lost 14 bases. Germline CDR1 SGHNT, CDR2 YENEEA. Study-level results: Compared with tumor, normal lung showed significantly lower TCR diversity.

Three rounds of nested PCR, following a modified ARM-PCR protocol, produced the TCRbeta library. TCRdb re-called the multiplex PCR reads with MiXCR, one entry per CDR3 protein. The sample records around 66,000 distinct CDR3 sequences, about 80% being singletons. In regard to this clonotype: Its cognate antigen is unknown.

No cell sorting was done before RNA was extracted from the tissue. The clonotype was recovered from a man aged 60-69 years with non-small cell lung cancer. V usage is TRBV11-3 and J usage is TRBJ2-5, with 8 bases identical to TRBD2. The sample taken for sequencing was lung tumor tissue. CDR3 in DNA: TGTGCCAGCAGCCTTAGCGGGGCCGGGGAGACCCTATACTTC. Amino acid sequence: CASSLSGAGETLYF.